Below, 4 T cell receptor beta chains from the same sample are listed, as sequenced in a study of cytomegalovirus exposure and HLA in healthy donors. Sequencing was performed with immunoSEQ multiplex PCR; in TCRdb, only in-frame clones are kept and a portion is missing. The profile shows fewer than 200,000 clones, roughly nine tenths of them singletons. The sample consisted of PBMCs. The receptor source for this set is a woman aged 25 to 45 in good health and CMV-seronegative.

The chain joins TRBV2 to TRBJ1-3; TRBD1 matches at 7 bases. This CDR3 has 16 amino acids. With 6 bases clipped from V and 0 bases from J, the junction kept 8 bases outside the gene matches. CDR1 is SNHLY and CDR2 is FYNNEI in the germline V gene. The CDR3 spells CASSLGQLLSGNTIYF. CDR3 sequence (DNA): TGTGCCAGCAGCTTGGGACAGCTTCTCTCTGGAAACACCATATATTTT. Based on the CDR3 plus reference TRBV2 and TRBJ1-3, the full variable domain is EPEVTQTPSHQVTQMGQEVILRCVPISNHLYFYWYRQILGQKVEFLVSFYNNEISEKSEIFDDQFSVERPDGSNFTLKIRSTKLEDSAMYFCASSLGQLLSGNTIYFGEGSWLTVV.

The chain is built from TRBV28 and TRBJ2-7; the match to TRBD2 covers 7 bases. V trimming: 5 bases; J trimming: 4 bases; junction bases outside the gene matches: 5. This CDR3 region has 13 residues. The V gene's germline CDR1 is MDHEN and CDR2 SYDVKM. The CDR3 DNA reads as TGTGCCAGCAGTCCGGGGGGACCTTACGAGCAGTACTTC. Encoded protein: CASSPGGPYEQYF.

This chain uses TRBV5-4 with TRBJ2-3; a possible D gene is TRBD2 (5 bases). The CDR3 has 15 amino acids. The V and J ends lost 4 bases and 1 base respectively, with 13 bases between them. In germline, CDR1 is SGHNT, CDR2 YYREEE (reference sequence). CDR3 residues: CASSPPGVGTDTQYF. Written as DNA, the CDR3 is TGTGCCAGCAGCCCCCCCGGGGTGGGCACAGATACGCAGTATTTT. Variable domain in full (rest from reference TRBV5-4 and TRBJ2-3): ETGVTQSPTHLIKTRGQQVTLRCSSQSGHNTVSWYQQALGQGPQFIFQYYREEENGRGNFPPRFSGLQFPNYSSELNVNALELDDSALYLCASSPPGVGTDTQYFGPGTRLTVL.

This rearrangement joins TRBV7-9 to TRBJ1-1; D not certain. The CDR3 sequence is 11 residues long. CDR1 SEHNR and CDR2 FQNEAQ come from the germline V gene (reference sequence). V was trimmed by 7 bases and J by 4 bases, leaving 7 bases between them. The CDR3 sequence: CASMGSTEAFF. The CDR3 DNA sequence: TGTGCCAGCATGGGGAGCACTGAAGCTTTCTTT.